This T cell receptor (beta chain) was documented in a study of post-analysis software for immune sequencing data. Study as a whole: Multiple sclerosis in the patients followed relapsing-remitting, secondary progressive and progressive-relapsing courses. General study results and limits: Controls showed lower frequencies than patients for several TRBV segments, and TRBV5-6, TRBV5-1 and TRBV20-1 were among these. In multiple sclerosis, normalized Chao1 diversity was significantly below that of controls. Same-batch preparations were strongly co-clustered by F measure.

Included in the TCR beta cDNA libraries were unique molecular identifiers. A population of 1 to 10 million T cells gave rise to about half a million cDNA molecules. TCRdb re-called the PCR reads with MiXCR, one entry per CDR3 protein. The data show 450,000 to 700,000 distinct CDR3 sequences, with 44% seen just once and approximately 1.7% held by the top ten. A few counts support this clonotype. Its antigen is not identified. V lost 5 bases, J lost 11 bases, and 8 bases stayed unmatched. The CDR3 spans 12 residues. The rearrangement joins TRBV12-3 or TRBV12-4 to TRBJ1-1; 7 bases are shared with TRBD1. Material for sequencing was blood. This receptor was identified in a girl under 18 with multiple sclerosis. CDR3 sequence: CASSPRGVDAFF. DNA for the CDR3: TGTGCCAGCAGTCCCAGGGGGGTTGACGCTTTCTTT.